The 29 T cell receptor beta chains below all came from one sample that was sequenced in a study of vaccination effects on CD4 cells after COVID-19 (dated by TCRdb to the early 2020s). The ViraFEST assay stimulated PBMC with viral peptide pools and then used TCR sequencing to identify antigen-specific CD4+ T cell clonotypes by expansion. After more than 9 days of culture, CD4+ T cells were isolated with the EasySep CD4+ T cell isolation kit. Healthy vaccine recipients had no prior SARS-CoV-2 infection, confirmed by negative nucleocapsid antibodies before and after vaccination. Preparation of the library involved the immunoSEQ multiplex PCR assay. TCRdb mirrors the immuneACCESS table, restricted to in-frame sequences. Some clones are absent from its copies; in checked studies, under half trace to an unresolved V gene, and the reason for the others is unknown. The sample table holds 30,000 to 40,000 clones, of which around 70% were seen once. The ten largest account for 20% to 25% of the sample.

Their antigens are not known. The input for sequencing was CD4+ T cells from PBMCs cultured with SARS-CoV-2 spike peptides, taken before COVID-19 vaccination. The label giving this sample's cell subset or site can be read as: SARS-CoV-2 spike overlapping peptide pool stimulation. Source of these receptors: a human donor who received a COVID-19 vaccine.

The rearrangement links TRBV29-1 to TRBJ2-7; D is perhaps TRBD1 (6 bases). V lost 4 bases and J 4 bases, leaving 14 bases between the germline ends. This CDR3 has 13 residues. Germline V lookup: CDR1 SQVTM, CDR2 ANQGSEA. The CDR3 bases are TGCAGCGTTGGGACAGTCCTGGGTTACGAGCAGTACTTC. Translating gives CSVGTVLGYEQYF.

This rearrangement joins TRBV2 to TRBJ2-3, with D perhaps assigned TRBD1 or TRBD2 (5 bases each). Germline V gives CDR1 SNHLY, CDR2 FYNNEI. The V end lost 3 bases, the J end lost 6 bases, and 16 bases lay between the germline ends. This CDR3 contains 15 residues. CDR3 protein: CASSDRANRGDTQYF. As DNA, the CDR3 is TGTGCCAGCAGTGACCGGGCCAACCGGGGCGATACGCAGTATTTT.

This clone occurred a few times. CDR3 DNA sequence: TGTGCAGGGACCGCCGGTGGGGCTGGAAACACCATATATTTT. It codes for CAGTAGGAGNTIYF. The rearrangement uses TRBV2 and TRBJ1-3, with D maybe TRBD1 (5 bases). CDR1 is SNHLY and CDR2 is FYNNEI in the germline V gene. CDR3 size: 14 residues.

This clone was found once. V is TRBV5-1 and J is TRBJ1-1; 7 bases fit TRBD1. The CDR3 runs 15 residues. V lost 2 bases to trimming and J lost 0 bases; unmatched junction nucleotides: 4. CDR1 is SGHRS and CDR2 is YFSETQ in the germline V gene. This chain's CDR3 is CASSLGQALNTEAFF. CDR3 in DNA: TGCGCCAGCAGCTTAGGACAGGCACTGAACACTGAAGCTTTCTTT. The full variable domain, rest sourced from reference TRBV5-1 and TRBJ1-1, is KAGVTQTPRYLIKTRGQQVTLSCSPISGHRSVSWYQQTPGQGLQFLFEYFSETQRNKGNFPGRFSGRQFSNSRSEMNVSTLELGDSALYLCASSLGQALNTEAFFGQGTRLTVV.

This sequence joins TRBV30 and TRBJ1-4; 7 bases fit TRBD1. The CDR3 runs 14 residues. V dropped 1 base and J dropped 4; count of bases not matched to a gene: 3. Germline CDR1 and CDR2: GTSNPN and SVGIG (reference sequence). The CDR3 is CAWSGDSLNEKLFF. Written as DNA, the CDR3 is TGTGCCTGGAGTGGGGACAGCCTTAATGAAAAACTGTTTTTT.

A few counts support this clone. The gene calls are TRBV15 and TRBJ1-2, with D unclear. V was cut by 5 bases and J by 6 bases, with 13 bases left in between. This CDR3 is 13 amino acids long. Germline V gene lookup returns CDR1 LNHNV and CDR2 YYDKDF (reference sequence). The CDR3 DNA is TGTGCCACCAGCCGCGGGAAAGAAAATGGCTACACCTTC. It yields the protein CATSRGKENGYTF.

This clone was detected once. The chain recombines TRBV10-3 with TRBJ1-1; D remains unclear. The V gene lost 0 bases and the J gene lost 7 bases, with 6 bases spanning the gap. Germline CDR1 and CDR2: ENHRY and SYGVKD. The CDR3 contains 12 residues. The CDR3 loop is CAISESLGEAFF. As DNA, the CDR3 is TGTGCCATCAGTGAGTCGTTGGGTGAAGCTTTCTTT.

The chain couples TRBV4-2 to TRBJ1-3; D unresolved. The CDR3 contains 16 residues. The V gene lost 0 bases and the J gene lost 0 bases, with 9 bases spanning the gap. Germline V gene lookup returns CDR1 LGHNA and CDR2 YNFKEQ. CDR3 sequence reads: CASSQDLGLSGNTIYF. CDR3 DNA sequence: TGTGCCAGCAGCCAAGATCTCGGCCTCTCTGGAAACACCATATATTTT.

The J gene is TRBJ2-2, the V gene TRBV10-2, with D perhaps TRBD1 or TRBD2 (6 bases each). Between the trimmed V and J ends, which lost 10 bases and 3 bases, there was a span of 12 bases. Germline V gene lookup returns CDR1 WSHSY and CDR2 SAAADI. The CDR3 runs to 13 residues. The CDR3 DNA reads TGCGCCACCGGAGGGGGGTACACCGGGGAGCTGTTTTTT. Amino acids: CATGGGYTGELFF.

This chain connects TRBV5-1 to TRBJ2-3; TRBD2 is a possible D gene (6 bases). The CDR3 has 15 amino acids. CDR1 SGHRS and CDR2 YFSETQ come from the germline V gene. Trimming took 5 bases from V and 0 from J, leaving 13 bases between them. The CDR3 DNA reads TGCGCCAGCAGTATAGAGGACTATAGCACAGATACGCAGTATTTT. Amino acid sequence: CASSIEDYSTDTQYF.

The V and J genes are TRBV30 and TRBJ1-2; no reliable D call. The CDR3 is 13 residues long. V lost 3 bases and J 2 bases, leaving 10 bases between the germline ends. CDR1 GTSNPN and CDR2 SVGIG come from the germline V gene (reference sequence). As DNA, the CDR3 is TGTGCCTGGAGAAAAGAAAGCAACTATGGCTACACCTTC. Its protein product is CAWRKESNYGYTF.

The rearrangement uses TRBV28 and TRBJ1-4; D not resolved. Per germline, CDR1 MDHEN and CDR2 SYDVKM. Trimming shortened V by 4 bases and J by 11 bases, and 17 bases separated the two germline ends. The CDR3 loop spans 14 amino acids. The DNA for the CDR3 is TGTGCCAGCAGTTCCCGTTGGGCCCATGGCAAACTGTTTTTT. It encodes CASSSRWAHGKLFF.

This sequence joins TRBV7-2 and TRBJ2-1, with a possible D match to TRBD2 (6 bases). The CDR3 loop spans 15 amino acids. V was cut by 5 bases and J by 2 bases, with 13 bases left in between. Germline-derived CDR1 and CDR2 are SGHTA and FQGNSA. DNA for the CDR3: TGTGCCAGCAGCATATCTAGCGCCCCCTACAATGAGCAGTTCTTC. It is translated as CASSISSAPYNEQFF.

There are a few counts of this clone. This sequence joins TRBV28 and TRBJ2-7; D is possibly TRBD1 or TRBD2 (7 bases each). Trimming stripped 10 bases from V and 3 bases from J, with 16 bases between. Germline CDR1 and CDR2: MDHEN and SYDVKM. CDR3 size: 13 residues. CDR3 sequence reads: CAIGGGQLYEQYF. The CDR3 DNA follows: TGTGCCATCGGCGGGGGACAGCTCTACGAGCAGTACTTC. The whole variable domain, filled in from reference TRBV28 and TRBJ2-7, reads DVKVTQSSRYLVKRTGEKVFLECVQDMDHENMFWYRQDPGLGLRLIYFSYDVKMKEKGDIPEGYSVSREKKERFSLILESASTNQTSMYLCAIGGGQLYEQYFGPGTRLTVT.

This clone was found a few times. The chain links TRBV7-2 to TRBJ2-1; D is unclear. V lost 3 bases and J 3 bases, leaving 9 bases between the germline ends. Germline V gene sequence: CDR1 SGHTA, CDR2 FQGNSA. This CDR3 region has 14 residues. CDR3 in amino acids: CASSFSLHYNEQFF. CDR3 DNA: TGTGCCAGCAGCTTTTCTCTCCACTACAATGAGCAGTTCTTC.

The V call is TRBV6-2 or TRBV6-3, the J call TRBJ2-5, with 8 bases that match TRBD1. The ends lost 4 bases at V and 1 base at J; junction bases unmatched: 14. This CDR3 region has 18 residues. Germline CDR1 is MNHEY and CDR2 is SVGEGT. CDR3 nucleotides: TGTGCCAGCAGTTTTCCAGGGGGCCTCAACAACCTCCAAGAGACCCAGTACTTC. As protein: CASSFPGGLNNLQETQYF.

V gene TRBV7-9 combines with J gene TRBJ2-1; D gene ambiguous. Trimming stripped 8 bases from V and 0 bases from J, with 14 bases between. The CDR3 totals 15 residues. In germline, CDR1 is SEHNR, CDR2 FQNEAQ (reference sequence). CDR3 sequence (DNA): TGTGCCAGCGCAATTTCCGCCCTCTCCTACAATGAGCAGTTCTTC. Translated: CASAISALSYNEQFF.

This sequence joins TRBV15 and TRBJ2-7, with D perhaps assigned TRBD1 or TRBD2 (6 bases each). Trimming stripped 0 bases from V and 7 bases from J, with 10 bases between. The CDR3 is 13 residues long. Germline V lookup: CDR1 LNHNV, CDR2 YYDKDF (reference sequence). The CDR3 reads CATSRDSGAEQYF. In nucleotides, the CDR3 is TGTGCCACCAGCAGAGATTCGGGGGCGGAGCAGTACTTC.

The V call is TRBV30, the J call TRBJ1-5; 7 bases match TRBD1. The CDR3 runs to 13 residues. The V and J ends lost 5 bases and 6 bases, in that order; junction bases with no gene match: 7. Germline V gives CDR1 GTSNPN, CDR2 SVGIG (reference sequence). The CDR3 loop reads CAWRQGSGQPQHF. The CDR3 DNA is TGTGCCTGGCGACAGGGTAGTGGTCAGCCCCAGCATTTT.

This clone was counted a few times. The rearrangement joins TRBV6-5 to TRBJ1-6, with D hard to call. This CDR3 comprises 14 residues. V lost 5 bases, J lost 10 bases, and 15 bases lay in between. In germline, CDR1 is MNHEY, CDR2 SVGAGI. The CDR3 is CASSPTSPGSPLHF. The CDR3 DNA reads TGTGCCAGCAGTCCGACGAGTCCTGGGTCACCCCTCCACTTT.

The rearrangement uses TRBV6-1 and TRBJ1-2; a possible D gene is TRBD1 (6 bases). CDR3 size: 14 residues. The ends were cut back, 2 bases at V and 4 bases at J, with 11 bases in the middle. Germline V lookup: CDR1 MNHNS, CDR2 SASEGT. CDR3 bases: TGTGCCAGCAGTGAACCAGGGGAAGGCTATGGCTACACCTTC. It encodes CASSEPGEGYGYTF.

The chain joins TRBV27 to TRBJ1-2; no firm D call. The CDR3 totals 16 residues. Deletions cut 0 bases from V and 3 bases from J, with 14 bases between. The germline V gene encodes CDR1 MNHEY and CDR2 SMNVEV (reference sequence). The CDR3 region is CASSLSAPAVYYGYTF. For the CDR3, the DNA is TGTGCCAGCAGTTTATCGGCCCCGGCGGTCTACTATGGCTACACCTTC.

CDR3 sequence reads: CASSLVASGTHYEQYF. The CDR3 bases are TGTGCCAGCAGCTTAGTGGCTAGCGGGACCCACTACGAGCAGTACTTC. The chain employs TRBV7-2 and TRBJ2-7; 9 nucleotides agree with TRBD2. In germline, CDR1 is SGHTA, CDR2 FQGNSA. The CDR3 has 16 amino acids. The J segment lost 3 bases and the V segment lost 1 base, leaving 7 bases of the junction unmatched.

This chain uses TRBV6-5 with TRBJ2-2, with a possible D match to TRBD2 (5 bases). V was shortened by 9 bases and J by 1 base, with 12 bases between the two germline ends. This CDR3 comprises 14 residues. CDR1 MNHEY and CDR2 SVGAGI come from the germline V gene. CDR3 residues: CASTGLRNTGELFF. The CDR3, as DNA: TGTGCCAGTACGGGGTTACGGAACACCGGGGAGCTGTTTTTT.

This clone has a handful of counts. This sequence joins TRBV29-1 and TRBJ2-7; TRBD2 might be the D (5 bases). The V and J ends lost 3 bases and 1 base respectively, with 7 bases between them. Germline lookup yields CDR1 SQVTM and CDR2 ANQGSEA. CDR3 length: 12 residues. CDR3 region: CSVEAGSYEQYF. For the CDR3, the DNA is TGCAGCGTTGAGGCGGGTTCCTACGAGCAGTACTTC.

The rearrangement links TRBV15 to TRBJ2-7; D might be TRBD1 or TRBD2, each matching 5 bases. Germline values: CDR1 LNHNV, CDR2 YYDKDF (reference sequence). V lost 0 bases and J 2 bases, leaving 8 bases between the germline ends. This CDR3 is built from 14 residues. This CDR3 is CATSRDLGPYEQYF. Here the CDR3 DNA reads TGTGCCACCAGCAGAGATCTGGGACCCTACGAGCAGTACTTC.

The J gene is TRBJ1-2, the V gene TRBV7-9; 7 nucleotides agree with TRBD1. CDR1 is SEHNR, CDR2 FQNEAQ, per germline (reference sequence). The CDR3 is made up of 13 amino acids. The ends lost 4 bases at V and 8 bases at J; junction bases unmatched: 7. CDR3 nucleotide sequence: TGTGCCAGCAGCTCCACAGGGGTAGAGGGCTACACCTTC. Its protein product is CASSSTGVEGYTF.

The rearrangement joins TRBV10-3 to TRBJ1-2; no definite D call. Trimming removed 2 bases from V and 2 bases from J, with 12 bases in between. The CDR3 has 15 residues. The germline CDR1 and CDR2 sequences are ENHRY and SYGVKD. DNA of the CDR3: TGTGCCATCAGTGAGCCCATAGGGCCGAACTATGGCTACACCTTC. Translated, it gives CAISEPIGPNYGYTF.

A single count supports this clone. This rearrangement joins TRBV5-1 to TRBJ2-7, with no clear D. Germline CDR1 is SGHRS and CDR2 is YFSETQ. Trimming removed 4 bases at V and 4 bases at J, with 6 bases between. The CDR3 has 11 residues. In nucleotides, the CDR3 is TGCGCCAGCAGCGACGGTTACGAGCAGTACTTC. Its protein product is CASSDGYEQYF.